This T cell receptor (beta chain) is drawn from a study of control samples from healthy donors and cancer patients. Germline trimming cut 4 bases from V and 0 bases from J; bases unmatched to any gene: 6. This CDR3 spans 16 amino acids. Germline loops: CDR1 ENHRY, CDR2 SYGVKD. Only in-frame clones appear in the TCRdb table, and some are missing; sequencing was by immunoSEQ multiplex PCR. Altogether around 100,000 clones are present, 88% being singletons, with the ten largest covering 13% to 15%. This chain joins TRBV10-3 and TRBJ2-5; 9 bases map to TRBD1. Sequenced: blood. This receptor was taken from an older woman in good health. The CDR3 DNA sequence: TGTGCCATCAGTGGGTATAGGGACAGGGACCAAGAGACCCAGTACTTC. It codes for CAISGYRDRDQETQYF.